This T cell receptor beta chain was sequenced in a study of T cell repertoires in aging, cancer and after chemotherapy. The wider study: Glioblastoma patients receiving temozolomide-based therapy gave paired samples before and after chemotherapy.

Study-level findings and limits: Compared with age-matched healthy donors, untreated hematological or solid cancer patients showed higher blood TCR clonality. Median generation probability rose over the chemotherapy interval in each cancer cohort, suggesting rebound thymic output.

Notes on this clonotype: Its matching antigen is unknown.

The template was genomic DNA from peripheral blood, not RNA. TRB rearrangements spanning V, D and J were amplified using mixed TRB-A/B primers. TCRdb itself ran the multiplex PCR reads through MiXCR, one entry per CDR3 protein. The table has over a thousand distinct CDR3 sequences, more than 25% seen once. Germline assignment: CDR1 SGHNT and CDR2 YENEEA. With 5 bases removed from V and 3 bases from J, the gap between germline ends came to 10 bases. The length of the CDR3 is 13 residues. Sequencing was done on a sample of blood. The clonotype was recovered from a human donor with a solid tumor. V gene TRBV11-3 combines with J gene TRBJ1-2, with a tentative D call TRBD1 (6 bases). CDR3 protein: CASSRDTDYGYTF. CDR3 sequence (DNA): TGTGCCAGCAGCCGGGACACCGACTATGGCTACACCTTC.